These T cell receptor beta chains were read from a single sample in a study of blood T cell repertoires in COVID-19. Some clones are missing from TCRdb's copy, which holds only in-frame ones; the method was immunoSEQ multiplex PCR. The sample records roughly 52,000 clones, 89% being singletons. The sample comprised peripheral blood. Receptors originate from a human donor in a cohort sampled during active COVID-19. Each CDR3 is given with its conserved first and last residue. A D gene is named only where the DNA matches it firmly. Some rows mark clone size as missing; the rest say once, few, many or name a class of expanded clone.

J | size | D | V | CDR3 | DNA
TRBJ1-5 | . | . | TRBV2 | CASTAAGTQHF | TGTGCCAGCACGGCCGCGGGGACCCAGCATTTT
TRBJ2-3 | . | . | TRBV10-3 | CAISESKGAPLQYF | TGTGCCATCAGTGAGTCGAAGGGAGCGCCTTTGCAGTATTTT
TRBJ1-2 | once | . | TRBV5-4 | CASRVLAGLPGYTF | TGTGCCAGCAGAGTTCTGGCCGGACTACCTGGCTACACCTTC
TRBJ1-3 | . | . | TRBV28 | CASSLDSTTGNTIYF | TGTGCCAGCAGCCTAGACAGCACTACTGGAAACACCATATATTTT
TRBJ2-3 | . | TRBD2 | TRBV3-1/TRBV3-2 | CASSQLAGGRVTQYF | TGTGCCAGCAGCCAACTAGCGGGGGGGAGAGTTACGCAGTATTTT
TRBJ2-1 | . | . | TRBV10-1 | CASSESDFYNEQFF | TGCGCCAGCAGTGAATCGGACTTCTACAATGAGCAGTTCTTC
TRBJ2-5 | once | . | TRBV4-3 | CASSQGAFRGTQYF | TGCGCCAGCAGCCAAGGGGCTTTTAGGGGGACCCAGTACTTC
TRBJ2-1 | once | TRBD1 | TRBV2 | CASSEGQGARGQFF | TGTGCCAGCAGTGAAGGACAGGGGGCGCGAGGGCAGTTCTTC
TRBJ2-2 | . | . | TRBV18 | CASSIGSTGLANTGELFF | TGTGCCAGCTCGATCGGGTCTACGGGGTTAGCGAACACCGGGGAGCTGTTTTTT
TRBJ2-1 | . | TRBD2 | TRBV3-1/TRBV3-2 | CASRLTSGGSFHSSYNEQFF | TGTGCCAGCAGGCTTACTAGCGGGGGGTCATTCCATAGCTCCTACAATGAGCAGTTCTTC
TRBJ2-3 | . | TRBD2 | TRBV7-2 | CASSSGTSGGGDTQYF | TGTGCCAGCAGCTCTGGGACTAGCGGGGGCGGGGATACGCAGTATTTT
TRBJ1-1 | once | . | TRBV6-2/TRBV6-3 | CASSYGQLNTEAFF | TGTGCCAGCAGTTACGGACAGTTGAACACTGAAGCTTTCTTT
TRBJ2-3 | . | TRBD2 | TRBV10-3 | CAIRGLSGGNADTQYF | TGTGCCATCAGGGGGCTCAGCGGGGGGAATGCAGATACGCAGTATTTT
TRBJ2-1 | . | TRBD2 | TRBV4-1 | CASSFQRGSGGVEQFF | TGCGCCAGCAGTTTCCAACGGGGTAGCGGGGGGGTTGAGCAGTTCTTC
TRBJ2-1 | . | . | TRBV27 | CASGARTLLEQFF | TGTGCCAGCGGGGCCAGGACCCTTTTGGAGCAGTTCTTC
TRBJ2-7 | once | . | TRBV5-1 | CASSITGDSEEQYF | TGCGCCAGCAGCATAACAGGGGACTCTGAAGAGCAGTACTTT
TRBJ2-7 | . | . | TRBV7-8 | CASNRLLGYEQYF | TGTGCCAGTAACCGACTTCTAGGATACGAGCAGTACTTC
TRBJ1-1 | few | TRBD1 | TRBV23-1 | CASSQPQQGTEAFF | TGCGCCAGCAGTCAACCCCAACAGGGGACTGAAGCTTTCTTT
TRBJ1-5 | . | . | TRBV2 | CATRQLPSNQPQHF | TGTGCCACCCGACAGTTACCCAGCAATCAGCCCCAGCATTTT
TRBJ1-1 | . | . | TRBV12-3/TRBV12-4 | CASSLGWGQAFF | TGTGCCAGCAGTTTGGGTTGGGGGCAAGCTTTCTTT
TRBJ2-7 | . | TRBD1 | TRBV14 | CASSQSPGQGVSSYEQYF | TGTGCCAGCAGCCAGAGCCCGGGACAGGGGGTATCCTCCTACGAGCAGTACTTC
TRBJ2-5 | . | . | TRBV5-1 | CASSLGGNKETQYF | TGCGCCAGCAGCTTGGGAGGAAACAAGGAGACCCAGTACTTC
TRBJ2-2 | . | . | TRBV7-9 | CASSLGTLNTGELFF | TGTGCCAGCAGCTTAGGGACATTGAACACCGGGGAGCTGTTTTTT
TRBJ1-2 | . | . | TRBV5-6 | CASSVGGSSGYTF | TGTGCCAGCAGCGTGGGAGGGTCCAGTGGCTACACCTTC
TRBJ2-7 | few | TRBD2 | TRBV18 | CASSPGLAGSGDEQYF | TGTGCCAGCTCACCGGGACTAGCGGGGAGTGGGGACGAGCAGTACTTC
TRBJ2-7 | . | TRBD1 | TRBV3-1/TRBV3-2 | CASSQITHRGEQYF | TGTGCCAGCAGCCAGATAACACACAGGGGCGAGCAGTACTTC
TRBJ2-3 | once | TRBD2 | TRBV9 | CASSVTSGGTLQVGRTTDTQYF | TGTGCCAGCAGCGTCACTAGCGGGGGGACACTCCAGGTAGGGCGGACGACAGATACGCAGTATTTT
TRBJ1-2 | . | TRBD1 | TRBV3-1/TRBV3-2 | CASRPSGTGYRGYTF | TGTGCCAGCAGGCCCTCCGGGACAGGGTACCGTGGCTACACCTTC
TRBJ2-7 | . | . | TRBV7-2 | CASSRLQGGYEQYF | TGTGCCAGCAGCCGTCTACAGGGAGGGTACGAGCAGTACTTC
TRBJ2-1 | . | TRBD2 | TRBV6-2/TRBV6-3 | CASSLAGRYNEQFF | TGTGCCAGCAGTCTAGCGGGCCGCTACAATGAGCAGTTCTTC
TRBJ2-7 | . | TRBD2 | TRBV10-3 | CATSGGTYEQYF | TGTGCCACGAGCGGGGGGACCTACGAGCAGTACTTC
TRBJ2-7 | . | TRBD1 | TRBV4-1 | CASSQADRAYEQYF | TGCGCCAGCAGCCAAGCAGACAGGGCCTACGAGCAGTACTTC
TRBJ1-5 | . | . | TRBV3-1/TRBV3-2 | CASSPFSGSGNQPQHF | TGTGCCAGCAGCCCGTTCTCGGGTAGTGGCAATCAGCCCCAGCATTTT
TRBJ2-1 | . | TRBD1 | TRBV29-1 | CSAGQGLYNEQFF | TGCAGCGCCGGACAGGGGTTATACAATGAGCAGTTCTTC
TRBJ2-2 | . | . | TRBV7-2 | CASSLGGGPAGELFF | TGTGCCAGCAGCTTGGGGGGGGGCCCTGCCGGGGAGCTGTTTTTT
TRBJ1-5 | . | . | TRBV6-5 | CASTASLLGNQPQHF | TGTGCCAGCACCGCGTCGCTTTTAGGCAATCAGCCCCAGCATTTT
TRBJ2-4 | . | TRBD2 | TRBV5-6 | CASSLVAGGPPDIQYF | TGTGCCAGCAGCTTGGTAGCGGGGGGCCCGCCGGACATTCAGTACTTC
TRBJ1-5 | . | TRBD1 | TRBV5-5 | CASSGQGPYSNQPQHF | TGTGCCAGCAGCGGACAGGGGCCCTATAGCAATCAGCCCCAGCATTTT
TRBJ2-7 | once | TRBD1 | TRBV5-1 | CASSLAGGSSYEQYF | TGCGCCAGCAGCCTCGCAGGGGGTAGCTCCTACGAGCAGTACTTC
TRBJ1-6 | few | . | TRBV6-5 | CASQGGENNSPLHF | TGTGCCTCCCAAGGGGGGGAAAATAATTCACCCCTCCACTTT
TRBJ1-4 | . | TRBD1 | TRBV2 | CASSFQPGQGYSNEKLFF | TGTGCCAGCAGTTTCCAGCCGGGACAGGGGTACTCTAATGAAAAACTGTTTTTT
TRBJ1-2 | . | . | TRBV29-1 | CSVEGQTGLGYTF | TGCAGCGTTGAAGGTCAAACAGGCCTTGGCTACACCTTC